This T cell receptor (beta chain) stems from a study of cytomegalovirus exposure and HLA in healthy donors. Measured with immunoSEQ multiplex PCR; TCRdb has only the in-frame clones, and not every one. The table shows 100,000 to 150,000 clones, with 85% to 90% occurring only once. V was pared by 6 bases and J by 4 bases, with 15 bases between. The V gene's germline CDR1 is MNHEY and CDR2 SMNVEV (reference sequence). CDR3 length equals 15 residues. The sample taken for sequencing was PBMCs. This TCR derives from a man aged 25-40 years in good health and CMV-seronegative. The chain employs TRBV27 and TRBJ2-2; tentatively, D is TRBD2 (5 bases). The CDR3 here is CASSLTAAGTGELFF. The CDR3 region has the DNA TGTGCCAGCAGCCTGACTGCGGCGGGCACCGGGGAGCTGTTTTTT.